The next 21 T cell receptor beta chains were all read from a single sample in a study of shared clonotypes between healthy human individuals. Assay: immunoSEQ multiplex PCR; the TCRdb copy retains only in-frame clones and omits some. The sample has approximately 82,000 clones, 62% seen once. Sequences were obtained from memory CD8+ T cells sorted from blood. Described subset: CD45RO+ cells pooled with CCR7-negative TemRA cells. These receptors all stem from a man aged 25-45 years in good health.

The chain joins TRBV15 to TRBJ2-7; 8 positions match TRBD1. CDR3 length equals 15 residues. Germline values: CDR1 LNHNV, CDR2 YYDKDF (reference sequence). V lost 1 base and J lost 3; bases outside the gene matches: 5. The CDR3 sequence is CATSRAAGGNYEQYF. Here the CDR3 DNA reads TGTGCCACCAGCAGAGCGGCAGGGGGCAACTACGAGCAGTACTTC.

In regard to this clone: The identical CDR3 is also encoded by other nucleotide sequences in the sample. This CDR3 is CASSLGYTEAFF. The CDR3 nucleotides are TGTGCCAGCAGCTTAGGGTACACTGAAGCTTTCTTT. The chain links TRBV7-2 to TRBJ1-1; D unclear. CDR3 size: 12 residues. V was clipped by 1 base and J by 3 bases, with 3 bases between them. Germline V gives CDR1 SGHTA, CDR2 FQGNSA.

The V gene is TRBV29-1, the J gene TRBJ2-1; D remains ambiguous. Germline V CDR1 and CDR2: SQVTM, ANQGSEA. V lost 1 base to trimming and J lost 0 bases, with 7 bases between them. The CDR3 covers 14 residues. As DNA, the CDR3 is TGCAGCGTTGAAGGGGCCAGCTCCTACAATGAGCAGTTCTTC. Its protein product is CSVEGASSYNEQFF.

The CDR3 here is CASTFGGGEGYGYTF. The CDR3 DNA reads TGTGCCAGCACCTTCGGAGGAGGGGAAGGCTATGGCTACACCTTC. This chain joins TRBV28 and TRBJ1-2; possible D gene TRBD1, 5 bases. V lost 7 bases, J lost 4 bases, and 19 bases lay in between. This CDR3 spans 15 amino acids. Germline-derived CDR1 and CDR2 are MDHEN and SYDVKM.

The chain uses TRBV4-1 and TRBJ2-1; TRBD2 matches 14 bases. V shed 0 bases, J shed 8 bases, and the junction held 12 bases outside the gene matches. The CDR3 has 19 amino acids. The germline CDR1 and CDR2 sequences are MGHRA and YSYEKL. CDR3 sequence reads: CASSQDAPGLAGGGHEQFF. CDR3 sequence (DNA): TGCGCCAGCAGCCAAGATGCCCCCGGACTAGCGGGAGGAGGCCATGAGCAGTTCTTC.

The chain is built from TRBV6-1 and TRBJ1-2; 7 bases match TRBD1. The CDR3 consists of 14 residues. Germline values: CDR1 MNHNS, CDR2 SASEGT. The trim removed 1 base at V and 6 bases at J, leaving 5 bases unmatched. The CDR3 DNA is TGTGCCAGCAGTGAAGGACAGGGCTATGATGGCTACACCTTC. Amino acid sequence: CASSEGQGYDGYTF.

In its sample, this clone was seen once. The gene calls are TRBV4-2 and TRBJ2-1; the D is unclear. Germline V CDR1 and CDR2: LGHNA, YNFKEQ. The CDR3 sequence is 14 residues long. Trimming pared 8 bases from V and 5 bases from J, leaving 16 bases between. The chain's CDR3 is CASCSLIGNNEQFF. CDR3 in DNA: TGTGCCAGCTGCTCCCTGATAGGGAACAATGAGCAGTTCTTC.

The rearrangement uses TRBV13 and TRBJ2-1; 10 nucleotides agree with TRBD2. The CDR3 sequence is 18 residues long. In germline, CDR1 is PRHDT, CDR2 FYEKMQ (reference sequence). Trimming removed 5 bases from V and 7 bases from J; junction bases left unmatched: 17. The CDR3 coding sequence is TGTGCCAGCAGCAATGTTGCAGGGCTAGCGGGAGCGAGGAATGAGCAGTTCTTC. Amino acid sequence: CASSNVAGLAGARNEQFF.

This clone was seen a handful of times. The chain recombines TRBV11-2 with TRBJ2-2; no firm D call. Trimming cost V 1 base and J 1 base, with 4 bases left between them. The germline CDR1 and CDR2 sequences are SGHAT and FQNNGV. The length of the CDR3 is 14 residues. The CDR3 DNA sequence: TGTGCCAGCAGCTTAGGAGGGAACACCGGGGAGCTGTTTTTT. This encodes CASSLGGNTGELFF.

This clone was seen more than once but under ten times. The CDR3 bases are TGTGCCAGCAGCTTTTTAGGCTTTCATGGCTACACCTTC. Protein: CASSFLGFHGYTF. V usage is TRBV5-6 and J usage is TRBJ1-2, with D hard to call. Trimming took 2 bases from V and 6 from J, leaving 11 bases between them. This CDR3 is 13 amino acids long. In germline, CDR1 is SGHDT, CDR2 YYEEEE.

The chain recombines TRBV6-5 with TRBJ2-7; D is possibly TRBD1 or TRBD2 (6 bases each). Trimming shortened V by 2 bases and J by 2 bases, and 13 bases separated the two germline ends. Germline CDR1 is MNHEY and CDR2 is SVGAGI. The CDR3 is 15 residues long. The CDR3 nucleotides read TGTGCCAGCAGTTACAGGGGGGACGGGCCCTACGAGCAGTACTTC. Encoded protein: CASSYRGDGPYEQYF.

As DNA, the CDR3 is TGTGCCAGCAGCTACTTAATAGGGAGCTCCTACAATGAGCAGTTCTTC. Its translation: CASSYLIGSSYNEQFF. The V and J genes are TRBV7-9 and TRBJ2-1; a weak D match, TRBD2 (5 bases). Germline V lookup: CDR1 SEHNR, CDR2 FQNEAQ (reference sequence). The CDR3 spans 16 residues. V lost 4 bases and J lost 0, with 13 bases in between.

Only a few counts were recorded for this clone. In nucleotides, the CDR3 is TGTGCCAGCAGTGCACAAGGGGGAGATACGCAGTATTTT. This sequence encodes CASSAQGGDTQYF. The gene calls are TRBV25-1 and TRBJ2-3; maybe TRBD1 (6 bases). Between the trimmed V and J ends, which lost 4 bases and 5 bases, there was a span of 10 bases. Per the germline V gene, CDR1 is MGHDK and CDR2 is SYGVNS. The CDR3 is 13 amino acids.

This clone was seen ten or more times. The rearrangement links TRBV19 to TRBJ2-1, with 10 bases identical to TRBD2. CDR3 size: 14 residues. CDR1 is LNHDA, CDR2 SQIVND, per germline (reference sequence). V shed 1 base, J shed 6 bases, and the junction held 0 bases outside the gene matches. The CDR3 coding sequence is TGTGCCAGTAGTATAGGACTAGCGGGCAATGAGCAGTTCTTC. This gives the protein CASSIGLAGNEQFF.

This clone was seen only a few times. The genes are TRBV7-9 and TRBJ2-5, with 9 bases identical to TRBD1. The CDR3 extends over 16 amino acids. V lost 6 bases to trimming and J lost 4 bases; unmatched junction nucleotides: 12. Germline loops: CDR1 SEHNR, CDR2 FQNEAQ (reference sequence). The DNA of the CDR3 is TGTGCCAGCAGTTTGACCGGGACAGGGTTCACAGAGACCCAGTACTTC. The encoded protein is CASSLTGTGFTETQYF.

This clone was seen only a few times. The gene calls are TRBV27 and TRBJ2-5, with D unclear. Trimming stripped 8 bases from V and 2 bases from J, with 6 bases between. The germline CDR1 and CDR2 sequences are MNHEY and SMNVEV (reference sequence). The CDR3 runs to 11 residues. The CDR3 here is CASGRQETQYF. CDR3 nucleotide sequence: TGTGCCAGCGGAAGACAAGAGACCCAGTACTTC.

This clone was picked up one time. This rearrangement joins TRBV7-2 to TRBJ2-1; D is perhaps TRBD2 (6 bases). V was pared by 2 bases and J by 7 bases, with 15 bases between. The CDR3 runs to 15 residues. Germline CDR1 SGHTA, CDR2 FQGNSA. As DNA, the CDR3 is TGTGCCAGCAGCTTATTTGGGGGAGGTCTGAATGAGCAGTTCTTC. Residues: CASSLFGGGLNEQFF.

This rearrangement joins TRBV7-9 to TRBJ1-2, with 10 bases lining up with TRBD1. This CDR3 has 16 residues. V gave up 3 bases and J gave up 2 bases; unmatched junction bases: 6. CDR1 SEHNR and CDR2 FQNEAQ come from the germline V gene (reference sequence). As DNA, the CDR3 is TGTGCCAGCAGCTTGGGGGACAGGGGCCAGAACTATGGCTACACCTTC. Translation gives CASSLGDRGQNYGYTF.

This clone came up a few times. The V gene is TRBV6-1, the J gene TRBJ1-1; D unresolved. CDR1 MNHNS and CDR2 SASEGT come from the germline V gene. This CDR3 contains 10 residues. Trimming shortened V by 10 bases and J by 7 bases, and 10 bases separated the two germline ends. CDR3 in amino acids: CAIEEVEAFF. The DNA of the CDR3 is TGTGCCATCGAGGAGGTTGAAGCTTTCTTT.

This clone appeared many times. V usage is TRBV7-9 and J usage is TRBJ2-6, with unresolved D. V lost 8 bases, J lost 12 bases, and 11 bases lay in between. From germline, CDR1 is SEHNR and CDR2 FQNEAQ (reference sequence). CDR3 length: 11 amino acids. CDR3 protein: CASLDSSVLTF. CDR3 nucleotide sequence: TGTGCCAGCCTGGATAGTAGCGTCCTGACTTTC.

The V call is TRBV10-3, the J call TRBJ2-7; no clear D. Germline assignment: CDR1 ENHRY and CDR2 SYGVKD. The V and J ends lost 3 bases and 2 bases respectively, with 5 bases between them. The CDR3 has 12 residues. CDR3 in amino acids: CAISDGTYEQYF. DNA for the CDR3: TGTGCCATCAGTGACGGAACCTACGAGCAGTACTTC.